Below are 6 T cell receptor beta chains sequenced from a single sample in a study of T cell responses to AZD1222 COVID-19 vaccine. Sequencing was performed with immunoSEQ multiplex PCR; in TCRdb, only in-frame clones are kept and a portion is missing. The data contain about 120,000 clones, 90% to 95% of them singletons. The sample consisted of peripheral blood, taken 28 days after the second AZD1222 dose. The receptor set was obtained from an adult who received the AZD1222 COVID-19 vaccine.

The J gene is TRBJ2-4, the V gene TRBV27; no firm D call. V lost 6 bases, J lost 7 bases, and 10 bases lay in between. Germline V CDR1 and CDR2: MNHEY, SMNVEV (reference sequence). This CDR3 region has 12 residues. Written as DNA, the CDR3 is TGTGCCAGCAGCCCCTCCGTTAACATTCAGTACTTC. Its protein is CASSPSVNIQYF.

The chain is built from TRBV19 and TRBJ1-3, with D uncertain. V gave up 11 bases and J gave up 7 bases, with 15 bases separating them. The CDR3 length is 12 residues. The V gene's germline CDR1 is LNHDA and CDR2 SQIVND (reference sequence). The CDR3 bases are TGTGCCTCCCGGTCACCCGCGAACACCATATATTTT. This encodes CASRSPANTIYF.

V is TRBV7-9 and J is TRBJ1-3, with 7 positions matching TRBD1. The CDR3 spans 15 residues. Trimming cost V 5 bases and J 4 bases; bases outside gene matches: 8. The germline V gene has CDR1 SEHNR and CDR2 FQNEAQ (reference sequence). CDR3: CASSDRTGAGNTIYF. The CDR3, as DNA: TGTGCCAGCAGCGACAGAACAGGGGCGGGAAACACCATATATTTT.

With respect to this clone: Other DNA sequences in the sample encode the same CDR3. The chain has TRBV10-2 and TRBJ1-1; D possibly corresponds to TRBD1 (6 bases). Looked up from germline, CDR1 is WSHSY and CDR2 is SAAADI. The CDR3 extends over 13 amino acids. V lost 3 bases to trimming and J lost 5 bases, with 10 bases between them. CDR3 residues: CASSDRGITEAFF. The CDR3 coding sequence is TGCGCCAGCAGTGACAGGGGAATTACTGAAGCTTTCTTT.

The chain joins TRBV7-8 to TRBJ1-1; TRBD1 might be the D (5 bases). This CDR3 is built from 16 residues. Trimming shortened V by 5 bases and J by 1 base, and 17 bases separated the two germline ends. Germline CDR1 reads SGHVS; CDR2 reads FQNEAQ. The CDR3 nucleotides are TGTGCCAGCAGCCTAAAGGTGGGGGGATCGAACACTGAAGCTTTCTTT. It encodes CASSLKVGGSNTEAFF. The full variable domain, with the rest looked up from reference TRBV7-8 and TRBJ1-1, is GAGVSQSPRYKVAKRGQDVALRCDPISGHVSLFWYQQALGQGPEFLTYFQNEAQLDKSGLPSDRFFAERPEGSVSTLKIQRTQQEDSAVYLCASSLKVGGSNTEAFFGQGTRLTVV.

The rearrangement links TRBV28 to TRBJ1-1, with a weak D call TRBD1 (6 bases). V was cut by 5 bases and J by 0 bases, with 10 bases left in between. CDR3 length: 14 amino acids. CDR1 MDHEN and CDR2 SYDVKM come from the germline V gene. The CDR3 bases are TGTGCCAGCAGTCCAGGACAGTTGAACACTGAAGCTTTCTTT. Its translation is CASSPGQLNTEAFF.